The source of this T cell receptor (beta chain) is a study of T-cell reconstitution after alpha-beta-depleted transplantation in children. Germline CDR1 is MNHEY and CDR2 is SVGEGT. V gave up 6 bases and J gave up 3 bases; unmatched junction bases: 4. The CDR3 loop spans 13 amino acids. Unique molecular identifiers were used to barcode this TCRbeta library. TCRdb used MiXCR to reprocess the PCR reads, holding one entry per CDR3 protein. This table holds 450,000 to 500,000 distinct CDR3 sequences, around 13% found once. This clonotype was seen at least ten times. The TCR originated in a human donor who donated a stem cell graft to a child with combined immunodeficiency. The sequences come from PBMCs from the stem cell graft donor, collected from the stem cell graft. This sequence joins TRBV6-2 or TRBV6-3 and TRBJ2-7, with TRBD1 matching 8 bases. The CDR3: CASRGTGNYEQYF. The CDR3 bases are TGTGCCAGCAGGGGGACAGGCAACTACGAGCAGTACTTC.